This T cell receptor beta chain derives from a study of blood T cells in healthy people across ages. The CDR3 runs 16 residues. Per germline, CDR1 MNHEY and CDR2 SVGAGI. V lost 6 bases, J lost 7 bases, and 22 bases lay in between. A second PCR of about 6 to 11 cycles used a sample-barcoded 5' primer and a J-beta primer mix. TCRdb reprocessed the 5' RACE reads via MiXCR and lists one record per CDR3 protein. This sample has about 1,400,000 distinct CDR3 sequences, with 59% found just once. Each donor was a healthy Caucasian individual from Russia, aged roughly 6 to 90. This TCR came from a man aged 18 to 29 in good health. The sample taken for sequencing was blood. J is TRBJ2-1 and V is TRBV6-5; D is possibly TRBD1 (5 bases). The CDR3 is CASSPAMTDKLNEQFF. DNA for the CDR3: TGTGCCAGCAGCCCCGCGATGACAGACAAGCTTAATGAGCAGTTCTTC.